Below, 16 T cell receptor beta chains from the same sample are listed, as sequenced in a study of regulatory T cells in long-lasting Graves disease. Arm-PCR of CDR3 regions with iRepertoire HTBI primers generated TCR beta libraries. TCRdb re-derived calls from the multiplex PCR reads in MiXCR, one entry per CDR3 protein. Seen here are 300,000 to 400,000 distinct CDR3 sequences, over 15% observed once, and the top ten hold about 38%. Stated time point: newly diagnosed GD, antithyroid drugs for less than 3 months. PBMCs were the source of the RNA used for TCR sequencing. Sequenced material: peripheral blood mononuclear cells (PBMCs), taken at new diagnosis, from a patient treated with antithyroid drugs. The receptor set was obtained from a female donor with Graves disease.

The table lists this clonotype with many counts. The V call is TRBV10-3, the J call TRBJ1-1; the match to TRBD1 covers 8 bases. V lost 5 bases and J lost 5; bases outside the gene matches: 10. The CDR3 is made up of 15 amino acids. Germline values: CDR1 ENHRY, CDR2 SYGVKD. The CDR3, as DNA: TGTGCCATCAGTATGAACCAGGGGGCTGGTACTGAAGCTTTCTTT. It encodes CAISMNQGAGTEAFF.

As to this clonotype: A much larger clone lies one base from this, so it may be a read error. The chain couples TRBV12-3 or TRBV12-4 to TRBJ2-3; 11 bases map to TRBD2. Trimming took 5 bases from V and 5 from J; bases not matched to a gene: 12. This CDR3 region has 17 residues. CDR3 sequence reads: CASSLEGLAGDGDTQYF. CDR3 nucleotide sequence: TGTGCCAGCAGTCTTGAAGGACTAGCGGGTGATGGAGATACGCAGTATTTT.

Ten or more counts support this clonotype. The V gene is TRBV11-2, the J gene TRBJ2-5, with D perhaps given as TRBD1 or TRBD2 (5 bases each). CDR3 length: 12 amino acids. V lost 5 bases and J 5 bases, leaving 9 bases between the germline ends. The germline gives CDR1 SGHAT, CDR2 FQNNGV. CDR3 sequence: CASSPEGETQYF. As DNA, the CDR3 is TGTGCCAGCAGCCCAGAGGGGGAGACCCAGTACTTC.

This clonotype has a count of ten or more. J is TRBJ2-2 and V is TRBV24-1; D call uncertain. Trimming shortened V by 9 bases and J by 1 base, and 8 bases separated the two germline ends. CDR3 length equals 13 residues. CDR1 and CDR2 (germline): KGHDR, SFDVKD. CDR3 DNA: TGTGCCACCGATGACGAGAACACCGGGGAGCTGTTTTTT. Residues: CATDDENTGELFF.

The V and J genes are TRBV20-1 and TRBJ2-7; no definite D call. The DNA end is a closer match to TRBJ2-1, so the J assignment may be wrong. This CDR3 region has 13 residues. Germline V CDR1 and CDR2: DFQATT, SNEGSKA (reference sequence). CDR3 residues: CSASQQTSYEQFF. Written as DNA, the CDR3 is TGCAGTGCTAGTCAACAAACTTCCTACGAGCAGTTCTTC.

This clonotype was counted ten times or more. The rearrangement links TRBV28 to TRBJ2-7; the D is unclear. This CDR3 has 12 amino acids. The V end lost 6 bases, the J end lost 2 bases, and 8 bases lay between the germline ends. Germline V CDR1 and CDR2: MDHEN, SYDVKM. The CDR3 sequence is CASSLATYEQYF. The CDR3 nucleotides read TGTGCCAGCAGCTTAGCAACCTACGAGCAGTACTTC. Complete variable domain (other parts from reference TRBV28 and TRBJ2-7): DVKVTQSSRYLVKRTGEKVFLECVQDMDHENMFWYRQDPGLGLRLIYFSYDVKMKEKGDIPEGYSVSREKKERFSLILESASTNQTSMYLCASSLATYEQYFGPGTRLTVT.

This clonotype was recorded many times. The V call is TRBV6-9, the J call TRBJ1-2; D not certain. V gave up 3 bases and J gave up 0 bases, with 11 bases separating them. CDR3 length: 15 residues. Germline V gene sequence: CDR1 MNHGY, CDR2 SVAAGI. The CDR3 DNA reads TGTGCCAGCAGTTACTCCGGCGGGGCTAACTATGGCTACACCTTC. Protein: CASSYSGGANYGYTF.

Points on this clonotype: With a much larger clone just one base away, this may be a read error. The chain is built from TRBV6-2 or TRBV6-3 and TRBJ1-5; 12 bases are a match to TRBD1. Germline V lookup: CDR1 MNHEY, CDR2 SVGEGT. The CDR3 has 15 amino acids. In DNA form, the CDR3 reads TGTGCCAGCAGTCCCGGGACAGGGGGCTCAGAGCCCCTGCATTTT. Amino acids: CASSPGTGGSEPLHF.

This clonotype was found many times. The V call is TRBV29-1, the J call TRBJ1-1, with D uncertain. CDR3 length equals 13 residues. V lost 4 bases and J lost 1, with 10 bases in between. The germline gives CDR1 SQVTM, CDR2 ANQGSEA. This CDR3 is CSVVEAENTEAFF. The CDR3 bases are TGCAGCGTTGTGGAAGCAGAGAACACTGAAGCTTTCTTT.

V is TRBV9 and J is TRBJ2-7, with 7 bases that match TRBD2. CDR1 and CDR2 from the germline V gene are SGDLS and YYNGEE. V dropped 4 bases and J dropped 1; count of bases not matched to a gene: 11. This CDR3 is built from 16 residues. The CDR3: CASSNSPWRESYEQYF. The DNA for the CDR3 is TGTGCCAGCAGCAACTCTCCCTGGCGGGAGTCCTACGAGCAGTACTTC.

This clonotype was observed at least ten times. The rearrangement joins TRBV29-1 to TRBJ2-3; 7 bases fit TRBD1. The CDR3 has 13 residues. V lost 5 bases and J lost 3; bases outside the gene matches: 5. CDR1 SQVTM and CDR2 ANQGSEA come from the germline V gene. This chain's CDR3 is CSVWTGDTDTQYF. Here the CDR3 DNA reads TGCAGCGTTTGGACAGGAGATACAGATACGCAGTATTTT.

This clonotype was seen at least ten times. The rearrangement uses TRBV28 and TRBJ2-5, with 8 bases that match TRBD1. Looked up from germline, CDR1 is MDHEN and CDR2 is SYDVKM. V trimming: 4 bases; J trimming: 3 bases; junction bases outside the gene matches: 7. CDR3 length equals 15 residues. CDR3 loop: CASSSRQGWEETQYF. The CDR3 coding sequence is TGTGCCAGCAGTTCCCGACAGGGGTGGGAAGAGACCCAGTACTTC.

This clonotype was found a few times. A read error is likely, as this CDR3 ends without the conserved phenylalanine or tryptophan. The rearrangement links TRBV12-3 or TRBV12-4 to TRBJ2-1; the D is unclear. The DNA end lines up better with TRBJ2-5; the J call may be wrong. The CDR3 extends over 15 amino acids. The CDR3 DNA follows: TGTGCCAGCAGTCGAACAAGGGCGGCGAAAGAGACCCAGTACCTC. Its protein product is CASSRTRAAKETQYL.

The sample holds many counts of this clonotype. The junction departs from the called germline gene at one end, perhaps through a read error. V usage is TRBV5-1 and J usage is TRBJ1-2; no definite D call. The CDR3 length is 13 residues. Germline CDR1 and CDR2: SGHRS and YFSETQ. CDR3 DNA sequence: TGTGCCAGCAGCTTAGAGAGAAACTATGGCTACACCTTC. Amino acid sequence: CASSLERNYGYTF.

As concerns this clonotype: A much larger clonotype is one base distant, so this may be a read error. V and J are TRBV30 and TRBJ2-1, with a weak D call TRBD2 (5 bases). The CDR3 spans 14 residues. Germline-derived CDR1 and CDR2 are GTSNPN and SVGIG (reference sequence). Deletions cut 8 bases from V and 4 bases from J, with 18 bases between. The CDR3 sequence: CATSGGLRYNEQFF. The CDR3, as DNA: TGTGCCACATCCGGCGGACTGAGGTACAATGAGCAGTTCTTC. Looking up the rest from reference TRBV30 and TRBJ2-1 gives the full variable domain: SQTIHQWPATLVQPVGSPLSLECTVEGTSNPNLYWYRQAAGRGLQLLFYSVGIGQISSEVPQNLSASRPQDRQFILSSKKLLLSDSGFYLCATSGGLRYNEQFFGPGTRLTVL.

This clonotype occurred a few times. CDR3: CASYSGELFF. The CDR3, as DNA: TGTGCCAGCTATTCCGGGGAGCTGTTTTTT. The rearrangement joins TRBV7-9 to TRBJ2-2; D is ambiguous. Germline V CDR1 and CDR2: SEHNR, FQNEAQ (reference sequence). The CDR3 has 10 amino acids. V lost 8 bases to trimming and J lost 6 bases, with 4 bases between them.